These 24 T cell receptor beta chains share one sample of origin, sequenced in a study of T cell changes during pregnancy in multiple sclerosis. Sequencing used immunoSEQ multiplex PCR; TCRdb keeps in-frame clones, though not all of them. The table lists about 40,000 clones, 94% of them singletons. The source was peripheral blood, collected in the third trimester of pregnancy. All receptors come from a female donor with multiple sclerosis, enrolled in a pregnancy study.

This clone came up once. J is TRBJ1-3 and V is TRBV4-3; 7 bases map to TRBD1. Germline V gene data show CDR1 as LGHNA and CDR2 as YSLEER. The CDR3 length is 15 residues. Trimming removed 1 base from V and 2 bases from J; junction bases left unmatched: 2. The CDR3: CASSQVTGAGNTIYF. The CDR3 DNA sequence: TGCGCCAGCAGCCAAGTTACAGGGGCTGGAAACACCATATATTTT.

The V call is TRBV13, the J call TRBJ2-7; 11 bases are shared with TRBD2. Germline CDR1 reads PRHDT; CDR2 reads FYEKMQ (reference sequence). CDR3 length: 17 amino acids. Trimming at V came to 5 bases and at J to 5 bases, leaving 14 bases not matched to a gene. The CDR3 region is CASSLSGLAEGLDEQYF. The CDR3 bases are TGTGCCAGCAGCCTCTCGGGACTAGCGGAGGGTCTAGACGAGCAGTACTTC.

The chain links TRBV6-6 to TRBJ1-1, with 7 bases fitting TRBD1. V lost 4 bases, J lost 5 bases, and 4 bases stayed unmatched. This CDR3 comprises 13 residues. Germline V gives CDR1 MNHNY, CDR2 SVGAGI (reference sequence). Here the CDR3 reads CASSSYRGTEAFF. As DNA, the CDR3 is TGTGCCAGCAGTTCCTACAGGGGAACTGAAGCTTTCTTT.

The CDR3 DNA reads TGTGCCAGCAGGCTACAGGGGGGAAATTCACCCCTCCACTTT. It codes for CASRLQGGNSPLHF. The chain carries TRBV6-5 and TRBJ1-6, with 8 bases lining up with TRBD1. CDR3 size: 14 residues. The germline CDR1 and CDR2 sequences are MNHEY and SVGAGI. Trimming took 6 bases from V and 7 from J; bases not matched to a gene: 5.

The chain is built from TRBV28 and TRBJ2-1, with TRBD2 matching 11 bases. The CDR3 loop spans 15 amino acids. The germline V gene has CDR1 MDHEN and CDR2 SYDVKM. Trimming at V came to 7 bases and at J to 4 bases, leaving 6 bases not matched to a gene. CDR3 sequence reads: CASTWTSGPYNEQFF. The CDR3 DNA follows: TGTGCCAGCACCTGGACTAGCGGGCCTTACAATGAGCAGTTCTTC.

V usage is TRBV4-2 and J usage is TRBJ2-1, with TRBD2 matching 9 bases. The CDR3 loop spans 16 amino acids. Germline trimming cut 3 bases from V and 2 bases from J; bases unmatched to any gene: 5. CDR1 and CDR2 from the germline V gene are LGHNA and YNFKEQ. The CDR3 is CASSQLAGVTYNEQFF. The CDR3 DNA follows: TGTGCCAGCAGCCAGTTAGCGGGAGTGACCTACAATGAGCAGTTCTTC.

CDR3 nucleotides: TGTGCCAGTGAGACAGGGGCCTATTATGGCTACACCTTC. Amino acids: CASETGAYYGYTF. The V gene is TRBV2, the J gene TRBJ1-2, with TRBD1 matching 8 bases. With 9 bases clipped from V and 5 bases from J, the junction kept 8 bases outside the gene matches. Per germline, CDR1 SNHLY and CDR2 FYNNEI. This CDR3 region has 13 residues.

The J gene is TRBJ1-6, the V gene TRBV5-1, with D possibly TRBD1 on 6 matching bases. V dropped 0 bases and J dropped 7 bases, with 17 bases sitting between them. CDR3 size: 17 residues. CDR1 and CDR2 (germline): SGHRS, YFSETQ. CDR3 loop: CASSLGLTTGSNSPLHF. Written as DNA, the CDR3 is TGCGCCAGCAGCTTGGGCCTTACGACAGGCTCAAATTCACCCCTCCACTTT. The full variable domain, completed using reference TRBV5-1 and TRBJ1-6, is KAGVTQTPRYLIKTRGQQVTLSCSPISGHRSVSWYQQTPGQGLQFLFEYFSETQRNKGNFPGRFSGRQFSNSRSEMNVSTLELGDSALYLCASSLGLTTGSNSPLHFGNGTRLTVT.

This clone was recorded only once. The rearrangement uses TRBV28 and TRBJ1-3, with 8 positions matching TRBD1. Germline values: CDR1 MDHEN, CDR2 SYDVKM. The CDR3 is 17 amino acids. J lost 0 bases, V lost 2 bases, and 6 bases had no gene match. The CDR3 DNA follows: TGTGCCAGCAGTTTAATTCAGGGGGCCACCTCTGGAAACACCATATATTTT. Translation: CASSLIQGATSGNTIYF. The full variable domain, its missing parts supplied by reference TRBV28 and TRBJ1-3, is DVKVTQSSRYLVKRTGEKVFLECVQDMDHENMFWYRQDPGLGLRLIYFSYDVKMKEKGDIPEGYSVSREKKERFSLILESASTNQTSMYLCASSLIQGATSGNTIYFGEGSWLTVV.

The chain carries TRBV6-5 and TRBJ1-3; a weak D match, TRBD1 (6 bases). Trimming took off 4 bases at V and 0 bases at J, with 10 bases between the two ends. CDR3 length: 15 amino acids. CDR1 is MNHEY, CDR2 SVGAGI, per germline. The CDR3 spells CASSLQGNSGNTIYF. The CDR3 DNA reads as TGTGCCAGCAGTTTACAGGGCAACTCTGGAAACACCATATATTTT.

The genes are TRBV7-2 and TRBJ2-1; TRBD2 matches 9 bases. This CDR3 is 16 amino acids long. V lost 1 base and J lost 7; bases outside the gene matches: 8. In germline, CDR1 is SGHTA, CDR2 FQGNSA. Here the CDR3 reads CASSLVLAGASNEQFF. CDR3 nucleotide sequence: TGTGCCAGCAGCTTAGTTTTAGCGGGAGCGAGTAATGAGCAGTTCTTC. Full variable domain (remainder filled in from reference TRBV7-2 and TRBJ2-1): GAGVSQSPSNKVTEKGKDVELRCDPISGHTALYWYRQSLGQGLEFLIYFQGNSAPDKSGLPSDRFSAERTGGSVSTLTIQRTQQEDSAVYLCASSLVLAGASNEQFFGPGTRLTVL.

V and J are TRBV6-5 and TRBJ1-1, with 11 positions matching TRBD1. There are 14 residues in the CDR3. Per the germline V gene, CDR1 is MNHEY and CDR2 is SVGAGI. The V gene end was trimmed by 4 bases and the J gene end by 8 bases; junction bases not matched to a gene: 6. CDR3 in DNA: TGTGCCAGCAGTTCCGGACAGGGGGCGTCCGAAGCTTTCTTT. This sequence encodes CASSSGQGASEAFF.

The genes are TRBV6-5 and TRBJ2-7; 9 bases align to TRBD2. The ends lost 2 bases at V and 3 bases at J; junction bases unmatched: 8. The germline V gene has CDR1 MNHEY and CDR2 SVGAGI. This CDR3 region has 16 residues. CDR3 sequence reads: CASSYDASGISYEQYF. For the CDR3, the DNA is TGTGCCAGCAGTTACGACGCTAGCGGGATCAGCTACGAGCAGTACTTC.

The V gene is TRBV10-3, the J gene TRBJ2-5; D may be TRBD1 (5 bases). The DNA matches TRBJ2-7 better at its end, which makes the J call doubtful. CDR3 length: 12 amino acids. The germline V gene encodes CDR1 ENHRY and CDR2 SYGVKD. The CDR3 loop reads CATTGTSYEQYF. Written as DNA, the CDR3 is TGTGCCACCACAGGTACATCCTACGAGCAGTACTTC.

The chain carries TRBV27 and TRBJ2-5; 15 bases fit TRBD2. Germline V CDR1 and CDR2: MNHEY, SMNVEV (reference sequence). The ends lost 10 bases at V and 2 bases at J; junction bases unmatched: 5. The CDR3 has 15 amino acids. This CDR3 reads CATWGLAGGQETQYF. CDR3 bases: TGTGCCACCTGGGGACTAGCGGGGGGACAAGAGACCCAGTACTTC.

The CDR3 DNA is TGTGCCAGCAGCTTTGAGCGGGAGTCCGGGAGTGAGCAGTTCTTC. Amino acids: CASSFERESGSEQFF. The chain carries TRBV7-3 and TRBJ2-1, with 8 nucleotides matching TRBD2. Germline CDR1 reads SGHTA; CDR2 reads FQGTGA. The CDR3 consists of 15 residues. The ends lost 3 bases at V and 9 bases at J; junction bases unmatched: 10.

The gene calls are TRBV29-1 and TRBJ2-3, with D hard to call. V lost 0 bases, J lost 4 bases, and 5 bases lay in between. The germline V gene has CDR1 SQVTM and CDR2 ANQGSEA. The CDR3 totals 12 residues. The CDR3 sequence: CSVEDGSDTQYF. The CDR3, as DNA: TGCAGCGTTGAAGATGGCTCAGATACGCAGTATTTT.

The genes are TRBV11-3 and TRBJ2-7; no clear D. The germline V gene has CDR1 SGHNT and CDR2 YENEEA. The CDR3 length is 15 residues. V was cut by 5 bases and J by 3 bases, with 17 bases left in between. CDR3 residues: CASSDPRSQNYEQYF. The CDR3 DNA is TGTGCCAGCAGCGACCCCCGGAGCCAGAACTACGAGCAGTACTTC.

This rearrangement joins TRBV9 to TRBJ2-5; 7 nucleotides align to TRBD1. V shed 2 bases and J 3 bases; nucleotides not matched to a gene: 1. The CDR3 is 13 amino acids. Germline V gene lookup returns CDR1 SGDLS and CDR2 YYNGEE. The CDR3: CASSVQGEETQYF. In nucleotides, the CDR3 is TGTGCCAGCAGCGTCCAGGGGGAAGAGACCCAGTACTTC. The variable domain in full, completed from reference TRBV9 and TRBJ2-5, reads DSGVTQTPKHLITATGQRVTLRCSPRSGDLSVYWYQQSLDQGLQFLIQYYNGEERAKGNILERFSAQQFPDLHSELNLSSLELGDSALYFCASSVQGEETQYFGPGTRLLVL.

This CDR3 reads CASSLFGGIGFGYNEQFF. DNA of the CDR3: TGTGCCAGCAGCTTATTTGGCGGGATCGGATTCGGGTACAATGAGCAGTTCTTC. The V call is TRBV11-2, the J call TRBJ2-1, with TRBD2 as a possible D gene (6 bases). V lost 2 bases and J lost 4, with 21 bases in between. This CDR3 has 18 amino acids. Germline V gives CDR1 SGHAT, CDR2 FQNNGV.

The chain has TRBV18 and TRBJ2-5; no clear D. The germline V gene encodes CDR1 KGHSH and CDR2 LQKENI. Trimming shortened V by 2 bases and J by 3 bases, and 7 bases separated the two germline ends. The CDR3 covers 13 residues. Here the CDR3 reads CASSPALKETQYF. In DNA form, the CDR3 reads TGTGCCAGCTCACCAGCGCTAAAAGAGACCCAGTACTTC.

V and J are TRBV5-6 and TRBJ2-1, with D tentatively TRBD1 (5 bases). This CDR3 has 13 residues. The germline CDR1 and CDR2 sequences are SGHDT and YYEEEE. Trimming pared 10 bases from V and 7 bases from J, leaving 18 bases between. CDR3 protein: CAPKTLDKNEQFF. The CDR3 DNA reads TGTGCCCCCAAGACTTTGGACAAAAATGAGCAGTTCTTC.

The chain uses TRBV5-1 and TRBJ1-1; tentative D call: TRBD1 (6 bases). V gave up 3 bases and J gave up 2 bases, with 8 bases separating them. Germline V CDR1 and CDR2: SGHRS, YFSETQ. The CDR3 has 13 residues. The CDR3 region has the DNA TGCGCCAGCAGCTGGGGACAAAACACTGAAGCTTTCTTT. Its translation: CASSWGQNTEAFF.

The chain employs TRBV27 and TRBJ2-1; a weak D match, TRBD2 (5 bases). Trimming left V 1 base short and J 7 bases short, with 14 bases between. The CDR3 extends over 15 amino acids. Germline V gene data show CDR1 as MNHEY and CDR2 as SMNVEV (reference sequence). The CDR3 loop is CASSLLVVAQNEQFF. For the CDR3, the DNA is TGTGCCAGCAGTTTATTGGTGGTAGCGCAGAATGAGCAGTTCTTC.